The source of this T cell receptor beta chain is a study of T cells expressing NK-cell markers. Study information: Sorted CD3+CD56+NKG2C+, CD3+CD56+NKG2C- and CD3+CD56-NKG2C+ T-cell subsets were beta-chain profiled. Overall study findings and caveats: In a group of several donors, dominant NKG2C+ clonotypes represented roughly 1.0-7.5% of CD8+ T cells.

The CDR3 spans 13 residues. CDR1 and CDR2 (germline): MNHNS, SASEGT. With regard to this clonotype: The antigen remains undetermined.

Using the 5' RACE reads, TCRdb records one entry per CDR3 protein without DNA. Its table records fewer than 400,000 distinct CDR3 sequences. Sequenced material: blood T cells: a sorted CD56 or NKG2C T cell subset, CD4+ or CD8+ T cells, or bulk PBMC T cells (not recorded which). This chain uses TRBV6-1 with TRBJ2-7; the D gene TCRdb calls, TRBD2, cannot be checked with no DNA. The TCR originated in a man aged 18 to 69 in good health. CDR3 residues: CASREQRYYEQYF.